The 3 T cell receptor beta chains below all came from one sample that was sequenced in a study of cytomegalovirus exposure and HLA in healthy donors. PCR involved 60 Vbeta and 13 Jbeta primers. Profiling relied on immunoSEQ multiplex PCR, and the TCRdb table lists in-frame clones only, not all of them. The sample includes 150,000 to 200,000 clones, roughly 72% of them seen just once. Sample: PBMCs. The receptor source for this set is a man younger than 45 in good health and CMV-seronegative.

The CDR3 nucleotides read TGTGCCAGCTCACCACTCCCCGGACAAAACACCGGGGAGCTGTTTTTT. The encoded protein is CASSPLPGQNTGELFF. The V and J genes are TRBV18 and TRBJ2-2; tentative D call: TRBD1 (5 bases). V gave up 1 base and J gave up 2 bases, with 11 bases separating them. The CDR3 covers 16 residues. CDR1 and CDR2 from the germline V gene are KGHSH and LQKENI.

This clone came up many times. The V and J genes are TRBV5-6 and TRBJ1-2; TRBD1 agrees at 7 bases. The CDR3 has 13 amino acids. The trim removed 7 bases at V and 4 bases at J, leaving 7 bases unmatched. CDR1 and CDR2 from the germline V gene are SGHDT and YYEEEE. CDR3 sequence reads: CASRDRVAYGYTF. CDR3 DNA sequence: TGTGCCAGCCGCGACAGGGTGGCCTATGGCTACACCTTC.

V gene TRBV27 combines with J gene TRBJ1-2; D uncertain. V gave up 4 bases and J gave up 2 bases, with 17 bases separating them. Germline V lookup: CDR1 MNHEY, CDR2 SMNVEV (reference sequence). There are 16 residues in the CDR3. The CDR3 DNA reads TGTGCCAGCAGTTCCCCGGGGAGCGAAGAAAACTATGGCTACACCTTC. It encodes CASSSPGSEENYGYTF.